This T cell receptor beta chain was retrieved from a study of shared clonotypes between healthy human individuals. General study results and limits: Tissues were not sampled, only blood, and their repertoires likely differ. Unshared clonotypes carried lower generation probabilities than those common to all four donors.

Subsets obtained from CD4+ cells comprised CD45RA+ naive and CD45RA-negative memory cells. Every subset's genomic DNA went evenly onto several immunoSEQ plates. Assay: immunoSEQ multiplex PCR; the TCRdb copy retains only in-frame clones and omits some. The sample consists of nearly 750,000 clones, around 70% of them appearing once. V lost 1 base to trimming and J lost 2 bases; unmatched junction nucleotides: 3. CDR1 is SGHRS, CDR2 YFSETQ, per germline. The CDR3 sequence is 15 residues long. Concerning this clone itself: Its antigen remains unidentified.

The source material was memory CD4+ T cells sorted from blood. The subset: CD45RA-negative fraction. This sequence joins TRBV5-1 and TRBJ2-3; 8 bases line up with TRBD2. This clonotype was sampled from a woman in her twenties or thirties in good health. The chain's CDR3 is CASSLPAGDTDTQYF. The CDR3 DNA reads TGCGCCAGCAGCTTGCCAGCGGGAGACACAGATACGCAGTATTTT.